One and the same sample provided the 25 T cell receptor beta chains below, sequenced in a study of regulatory T cells in long-lasting Graves disease. Described time point: newly diagnosed GD, antithyroid drugs for less than 3 months. RNA extracted from PBMCs served as the sequencing template. The TCR beta library used iRepertoire HTBI primers with Arm-PCR amplification of CDR3. In TCRdb, the multiplex PCR reads were re-called with MiXCR into one record per CDR3 protein. Found here are some 220,000 distinct CDR3 sequences, roughly a fifth of them singletons; the top ten hold about an eighth. The same sample was also studied in work on T cells in Graves' hyperthyroidism and ophthalmopathy.

Sequenced here: peripheral blood mononuclear cells (PBMCs), sampled at new diagnosis, from a patient treated with antithyroid drugs. The receptors were sampled from a woman aged 30 to 39 with Graves disease.

This clonotype was detected ten times or more. V and J are TRBV28 and TRBJ1-1; no clear D gene. The germline V gene encodes CDR1 MDHEN and CDR2 SYDVKM. With 3 bases removed from V and 1 base from J, the gap between germline ends came to 6 bases. This CDR3 is 13 amino acids long. CDR3 coding DNA: TGTGCCAGCAGTTTGCCCCCGAACACTGAAGCTTTCTTT. It translates to CASSLPPNTEAFF.

This clonotype was picked up many times. This sequence joins TRBV6-1 and TRBJ1-6; a weak D match, TRBD1 (6 bases). This CDR3 has 15 amino acids. V shed 2 bases and J shed 2 bases, with 7 bases lying between them. Per the germline V gene, CDR1 is MNHNS and CDR2 is SASEGT. This chain's CDR3 is CASSERDTYNSPLHF. CDR3 bases: TGTGCCAGCAGTGAAAGGGACACCTATAATTCACCCCTCCACTTT.

This rearrangement joins TRBV5-1 to TRBJ1-1; tentative D call: TRBD1 (5 bases). Trimming stripped 4 bases from V and 8 bases from J, with 15 bases between. The germline V gene encodes CDR1 SGHRS and CDR2 YFSETQ. The CDR3 consists of 13 residues. The CDR3 spells CASSPPGAGEAFF. The CDR3 DNA reads as TGCGCCAGCAGCCCCCCTGGGGCTGGAGAAGCTTTCTTT. The variable domain in full, completed from reference TRBV5-1 and TRBJ1-1, reads KAGVTQTPRYLIKTRGQQVTLSCSPISGHRSVSWYQQTPGQGLQFLFEYFSETQRNKGNFPGRFSGRQFSNSRSEMNVSTLELGDSALYLCASSPPGAGEAFFGQGTRLTVV.

This clonotype was seen more than once but under ten times. In DNA, the CDR3 is TGTGCCAGCAGTTACGGGGGAAGGTCCAACACCGGGGAGCTGTTTTTT. Amino acid sequence: CASSYGGRSNTGELFF. The chain joins TRBV6-5 to TRBJ2-2, with D possibly called TRBD1 or TRBD2 (5 bases each). V lost 2 bases, J lost 2 bases, and 12 bases lay in between. The germline V gene has CDR1 MNHEY and CDR2 SVGAGI. The CDR3 spans 16 residues.

This clonotype was seen more than once but under ten times. The chain uses TRBV12-5 and TRBJ1-1; D call uncertain. Trimming removed 2 bases at V and 1 base at J, with 5 bases between. The CDR3 runs 13 residues. CDR1 and CDR2 (germline): LGHNT, FRNRAP. CDR3 amino acids: CASGLRQNTEAFF. The DNA of the CDR3 is TGTGCTAGTGGTTTGCGACAGAACACTGAAGCTTTCTTT.

A word on this clonotype: A much larger clonotype is one base distant, so this may be a read error. The chain joins TRBV5-1 to TRBJ2-7; 8 bases are shared with TRBD1. The CDR3 spans 14 residues. V lost 0 bases and J lost 3; bases outside the gene matches: 2. Germline V gene data show CDR1 as SGHRS and CDR2 as YFSETQ. CDR3 region: CASSLARGRYEQYF. The DNA of the CDR3 is TGCGCCAGCAGCTTGGCCAGGGGGCGCTACGAGCAGTACTTC.

This clonotype was observed at least ten times. The chain employs TRBV6-1 and TRBJ1-1; D is possibly TRBD1 (6 bases). Germline values: CDR1 MNHNS, CDR2 SASEGT. V was trimmed by 5 bases and J by 4 bases, leaving 11 bases between them. The CDR3 covers 13 residues. The CDR3 spells CASSNKGGTEAFF. CDR3 DNA sequence: TGTGCCAGCAGTAACAAGGGGGGCACTGAAGCTTTCTTT.

This clonotype appeared many times. J is TRBJ1-1 and V is TRBV14; 8 bases align to TRBD1. This CDR3 contains 15 residues. Per the germline V gene, CDR1 is SGHDN and CDR2 is FVKESK. Losses at the gene ends were 4 bases for V and 1 base for J; bases not matched to a gene: 5. The CDR3 region is CASSLRTGSNTEAFF. In DNA, the CDR3 is TGTGCCAGCAGCCTACGGACAGGGTCGAACACTGAAGCTTTCTTT.

The genes are TRBV19 and TRBJ2-5; D not certain. Trimming removed 2 bases at V and 5 bases at J, with 9 bases between. Germline V gives CDR1 LNHDA, CDR2 SQIVND (reference sequence). The CDR3 covers 13 residues. The CDR3 coding sequence is TGTGCCAGTAGTATATTCCCTACCGAGACCCAGTACTTC. Its protein is CASSIFPTETQYF.

This clonotype was picked up many times. The chain joins TRBV27 to TRBJ1-1, with D possibly being TRBD1 (5 bases). The germline V gene has CDR1 MNHEY and CDR2 SMNVEV (reference sequence). The V and J ends lost 6 bases and 0 bases respectively, with 11 bases between them. This CDR3 is 14 amino acids long. In DNA, the CDR3 is TGTGCCAGCAGCTTGACAGCCCTGAACACTGAAGCTTTCTTT. Residues: CASSLTALNTEAFF.

This chain joins TRBV6-1 and TRBJ1-6, with a possible D match to TRBD1 (5 bases). Trimming removed 7 bases at V and 10 bases at J, with 14 bases between. The CDR3 totals 13 residues. The germline gives CDR1 MNHNS, CDR2 SASEGT. CDR3 region: CASILGVTSPLHF. The DNA for the CDR3 is TGTGCCAGCATTTTAGGGGTCACATCACCCCTCCACTTT.

On this clonotype: One base separates it from a far larger clone, so it is likely a read error. The chain recombines TRBV11-2 with TRBJ2-5, with no clear D. With the DNA end fitting TRBJ2-1 better, the J assignment may be wrong. This CDR3 comprises 14 residues. Germline V gene data show CDR1 as SGHAT and CDR2 as FQNNGV. CDR3 sequence (DNA): TGTGCCAGCAGCTTAAAGCAGGAATACAATGGGCAGTTCTTC. As protein: CASSLKQEYNGQFF.

This clonotype was seen repeatedly, ten times or more. This sequence joins TRBV6-2 or TRBV6-3 and TRBJ2-1; D uncertain. Germline assignment: CDR1 MNHEY and CDR2 SVGEGT. This CDR3 is 15 amino acids long. Trimming pared 5 bases from V and 0 bases from J, leaving 11 bases between. The CDR3 DNA reads TGTGCCAGCAGTATTGACCTGAGCTCCTACAATGAGCAGTTCTTC. It specifies CASSIDLSSYNEQFF.

The CDR3 DNA reads as TGCGCCAGCAGCTTGTCCCCGGGACTCGGGGGGGCAGATACGCAGTATTTT. Amino acids: CASSLSPGLGGADTQYF. This chain joins TRBV5-1 and TRBJ2-3; TRBD2 matches at 8 bases. There are 17 residues in the CDR3. Unmatched junction bases numbered 11, after V lost 1 base and J lost 4 bases. Germline V CDR1 and CDR2: SGHRS, YFSETQ.

The chain is built from TRBV28 and TRBJ1-2; the D is unclear. The CDR3 runs 18 residues. The germline V and J ends were trimmed by 5 bases and 0 bases, with 22 bases remaining between them. Germline CDR1 MDHEN, CDR2 SYDVKM. The CDR3 bases are TGTGCCAGCAGTCTCCCGGCCGGAACACCCGGAGCTAACTATGGCTACACCTTC. Its protein product is CASSLPAGTPGANYGYTF.

The rearrangement uses TRBV10-3 and TRBJ1-1; 8 bases map to TRBD1. This CDR3 spans 16 amino acids. J was trimmed by 5 bases and V by 0 bases; bases with no gene match: 8. Germline V gives CDR1 ENHRY, CDR2 SYGVKD. In nucleotides, the CDR3 is TGTGCCATCAGTGAGTCGCGCAGGGGGCGTCGGACTGAAGCTTTCTTT. This gives the protein CAISESRRGRRTEAFF.

This clonotype was counted ten times or more. The rearrangement joins TRBV6-1 to TRBJ1-2; a possible D gene is TRBD1 (5 bases). Germline CDR1 is MNHNS and CDR2 is SASEGT. The CDR3 totals 16 residues. Between the trimmed V and J ends, which lost 6 bases and 7 bases, there was a span of 24 bases. CDR3 nucleotide sequence: TGTGCCAGCAGCCCGTGTATCGAAGGGGAACGTTGTGGCTACACCTTC. Its protein is CASSPCIEGERCGYTF.

This clonotype was counted ten times or more. V is TRBV13 and J is TRBJ1-1; the D is unclear. V shed 5 bases and J shed 0 bases, with 13 bases lying between them. This CDR3 spans 15 amino acids. CDR1 is PRHDT and CDR2 is FYEKMQ in the germline V gene (reference sequence). The CDR3 loop is CASSPGRIMNTEAFF. The DNA of the CDR3 is TGTGCCAGCAGCCCAGGACGGATAATGAACACTGAAGCTTTCTTT.

This clonotype has ten or more counts. This sequence joins TRBV2 and TRBJ2-5; TRBD2 aligns across 9 bases. Germline-derived CDR1 and CDR2 are SNHLY and FYNNEI. This CDR3 contains 15 residues. V trimming: 5 bases; J trimming: 2 bases; junction bases outside the gene matches: 6. In nucleotides, the CDR3 is TGTGCCAGCAGTCCAAGCGGGGGGAAACAAGAGACCCAGTACTTC. This gives the protein CASSPSGGKQETQYF.

At least ten counts were recorded for this clonotype. The chain uses TRBV6-1 and TRBJ2-6; no definite D call. This CDR3 is built from 15 residues. The germline CDR1 and CDR2 sequences are MNHNS and SASEGT. Trimming shortened V by 1 base and J by 0 bases, and 4 bases separated the two germline ends. The CDR3 loop reads CASSEGDSGANVLTF. CDR3 sequence (DNA): TGTGCCAGCAGTGAAGGGGACTCTGGGGCCAACGTCCTGACTTTC.

This rearrangement joins TRBV12-3 or TRBV12-4 to TRBJ1-1, with a weak D call TRBD1 (5 bases). The CDR3 has 13 amino acids. Trimming took off 7 bases at V and 9 bases at J, with 18 bases between the two ends. The CDR3 sequence is CASKTGGGEKAFF. CDR3 DNA sequence: TGTGCCAGCAAAACCGGGGGAGGGGAGAAAGCTTTCTTT.

The chain combines TRBV9 with TRBJ2-2, with TRBD1 as a possible D gene (5 bases). The germline CDR1 and CDR2 sequences are SGDLS and YYNGEE. The CDR3 has 17 amino acids. The V and J ends lost 2 bases and 1 base respectively, with 15 bases between them. The chain's CDR3 is CASSVVRGQGNTGELFF. The CDR3 nucleotides are TGTGCCAGCAGCGTGGTTAGGGGTCAAGGGAACACCGGGGAGCTGTTTTTT.

This chain uses TRBV6-1 with TRBJ2-7, with D possibly TRBD2 on 5 matching bases. Germline V gene lookup returns CDR1 MNHNS and CDR2 SASEGT. The CDR3 consists of 16 residues. Trimming cost V 8 bases and J 3 bases, with 23 bases left between them. The CDR3 loop is CASRELLSTKYYEQYF. In nucleotides, the CDR3 is TGTGCCAGCCGGGAACTCTTGTCTACCAAATACTACGAGCAGTACTTC.

This rearrangement joins TRBV4-1 to TRBJ2-1; D is uncertain. Germline CDR1 reads MGHRA; CDR2 reads YSYEKL. This CDR3 is 15 amino acids long. Trimming pared 3 bases from V and 4 bases from J, leaving 13 bases between. CDR3 region: CASSQPVLSYNEQFF. CDR3 sequence (DNA): TGCGCCAGCAGCCAGCCGGTGCTGTCATACAATGAGCAGTTCTTC.

This clonotype was seen at least ten times. CDR3: CASSYSVPHLSTDTQYF. The CDR3 DNA is TGTGCCAGCAGTTACTCGGTTCCGCACCTTAGCACAGATACGCAGTATTTT. V usage is TRBV6-2 or TRBV6-3 and J usage is TRBJ2-3; D is uncertain. V dropped 0 bases and J dropped 0 bases, with 13 bases sitting between them. There are 17 residues in the CDR3. Germline CDR1 is MNHEY and CDR2 is SVGEGT.